This T cell receptor (beta chain) was documented in a study of cytomegalovirus exposure and HLA in healthy donors. Researchers ran the PCR with 60 Vbeta and 13 Jbeta primers. Libraries were prepared by immunoSEQ multiplex PCR; TCRdb keeps only in-frame clonotypes and omits some of them. The table has some 170,000 clones, 80% to 90% seen once. Trimming at V came to 2 bases and at J to 0 bases, leaving 5 bases not matched to a gene. This CDR3 has 18 amino acids. Germline V gives CDR1 MNHEY, CDR2 SMNVEV (reference sequence). Input material: PBMCs. The rearrangement joins TRBV27 to TRBJ2-3; 13 nucleotides match TRBD2. The receptor was derived from a woman aged 18 to 35 in good health and CMV-seropositive. Written as DNA, the CDR3 is TGTGCCAGCAGTTTAACTGGGACTAGCGGGGCTAGCACAGATACGCAGTATTTT. It specifies CASSLTGTSGASTDTQYF.